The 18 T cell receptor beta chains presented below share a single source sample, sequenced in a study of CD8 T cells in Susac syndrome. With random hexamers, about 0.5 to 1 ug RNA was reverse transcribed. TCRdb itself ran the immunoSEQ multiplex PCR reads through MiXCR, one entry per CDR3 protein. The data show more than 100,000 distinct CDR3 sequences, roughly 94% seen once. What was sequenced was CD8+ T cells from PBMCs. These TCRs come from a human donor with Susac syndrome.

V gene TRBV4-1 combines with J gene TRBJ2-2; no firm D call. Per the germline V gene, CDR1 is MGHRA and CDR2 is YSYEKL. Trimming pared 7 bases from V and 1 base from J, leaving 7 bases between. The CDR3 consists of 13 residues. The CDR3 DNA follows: TGCGCCAGCATGGAGCTGAACACCGGGGAGCTGTTTTTT. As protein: CASMELNTGELFF.

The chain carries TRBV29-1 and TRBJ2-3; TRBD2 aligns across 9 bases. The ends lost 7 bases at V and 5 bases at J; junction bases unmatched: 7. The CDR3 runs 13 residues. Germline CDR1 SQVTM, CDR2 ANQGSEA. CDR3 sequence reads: CSARGGAEDTQYF. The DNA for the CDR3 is TGCAGCGCTCGCGGGGGGGCCGAAGATACGCAGTATTTT.

CDR3: CASSVESGQSTDTQYF. DNA for the CDR3: TGTGCCAGCAGCGTAGAGAGCGGACAGAGCACAGATACGCAGTATTTT. The chain links TRBV9 to TRBJ2-3; tentatively, D is TRBD1 (6 bases). This CDR3 comprises 16 residues. The V end lost 0 bases, the J end lost 0 bases, and 11 bases lay between the germline ends. Germline V lookup: CDR1 SGDLS, CDR2 YYNGEE.

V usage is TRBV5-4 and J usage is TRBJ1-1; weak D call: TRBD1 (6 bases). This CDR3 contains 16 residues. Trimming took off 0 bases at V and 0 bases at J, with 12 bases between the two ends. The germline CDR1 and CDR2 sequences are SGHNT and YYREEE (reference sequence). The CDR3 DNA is TGTGCCAGCAGCTTGGCAGGACAGCAAATGAACACTGAAGCTTTCTTT. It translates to CASSLAGQQMNTEAFF.

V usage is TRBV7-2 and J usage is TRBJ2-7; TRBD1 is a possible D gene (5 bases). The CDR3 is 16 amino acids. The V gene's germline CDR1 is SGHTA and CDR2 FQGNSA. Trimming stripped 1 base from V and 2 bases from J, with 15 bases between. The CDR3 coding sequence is TGTGCCAGCAGCTTAGGCGCAGGGCGAACCGCCTACGAGCAGTACTTC. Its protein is CASSLGAGRTAYEQYF.

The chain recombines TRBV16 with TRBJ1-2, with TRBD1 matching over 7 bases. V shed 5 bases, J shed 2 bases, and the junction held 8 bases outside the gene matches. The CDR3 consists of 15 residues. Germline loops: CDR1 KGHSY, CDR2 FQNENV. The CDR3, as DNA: TGTGCCAGCAGCAAGAACAGGGGCCAGAACTATGGCTACACCTTC. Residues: CASSKNRGQNYGYTF.

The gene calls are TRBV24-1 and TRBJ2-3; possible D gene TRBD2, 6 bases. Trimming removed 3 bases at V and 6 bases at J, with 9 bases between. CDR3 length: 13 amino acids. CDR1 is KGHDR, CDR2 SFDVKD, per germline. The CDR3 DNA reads TGTGCCACCAGTGATGCGGGGAGTGATACGCAGTATTTT. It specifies CATSDAGSDTQYF.

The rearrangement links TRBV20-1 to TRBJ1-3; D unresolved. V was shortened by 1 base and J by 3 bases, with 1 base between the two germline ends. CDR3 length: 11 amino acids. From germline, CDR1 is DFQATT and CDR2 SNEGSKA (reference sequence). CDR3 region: CSARVGNTIYF. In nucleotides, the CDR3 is TGCAGTGCTAGAGTTGGAAACACCATATATTTT.

DNA of the CDR3: TGTGCCAGCAGTCTTCAGGGTCGGGAGACCCAGTACTTC. The encoded protein is CASSLQGRETQYF. V usage is TRBV25-1 and J usage is TRBJ2-5; tentatively, D is TRBD1 (5 bases). The germline V gene has CDR1 MGHDK and CDR2 SYGVNS. This CDR3 region has 13 residues. Trimming removed 5 bases at V and 5 bases at J, with 12 bases between.

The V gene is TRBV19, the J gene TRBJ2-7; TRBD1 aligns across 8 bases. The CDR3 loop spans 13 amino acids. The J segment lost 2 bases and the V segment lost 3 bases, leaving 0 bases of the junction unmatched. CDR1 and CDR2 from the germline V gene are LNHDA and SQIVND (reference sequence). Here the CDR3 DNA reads TGTGCCAGTAGTATGACAGGGGCCTACGAGCAGTACTTC. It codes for CASSMTGAYEQYF. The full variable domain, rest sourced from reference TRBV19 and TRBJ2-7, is DGGITQSPKYLFRKEGQNVTLSCEQNLNHDAMYWYRQDPGQGLRLIYYSQIVNDFQKGDIAEGYSVSREKKESFPLTVTSAQKNPTAFYLCASSMTGAYEQYFGPGTRLTVT.

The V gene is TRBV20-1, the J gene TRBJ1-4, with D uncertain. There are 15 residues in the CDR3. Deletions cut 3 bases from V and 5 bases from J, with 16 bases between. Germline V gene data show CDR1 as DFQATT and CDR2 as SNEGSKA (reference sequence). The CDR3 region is CSARTLSDLNEKLFF. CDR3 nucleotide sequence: TGCAGTGCTAGGACCCTAAGTGACCTAAATGAAAAACTGTTTTTT.

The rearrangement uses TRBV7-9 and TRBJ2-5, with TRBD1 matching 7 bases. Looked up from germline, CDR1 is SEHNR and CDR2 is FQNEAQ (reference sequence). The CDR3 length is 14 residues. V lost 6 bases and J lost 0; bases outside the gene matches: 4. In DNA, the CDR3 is TGTGCCAGCAGGTCGGACAGGTACCAAGAGACCCAGTACTTC. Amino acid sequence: CASRSDRYQETQYF. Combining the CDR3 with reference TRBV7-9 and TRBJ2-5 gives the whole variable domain DTGVSQNPRHKITKRGQNVTFRCDPISEHNRLYWYRQTLGQGPEFLTYFQNEAQLEKSRLLSDRFSAERPKGSFSTLEIQRTEQGDSAMYLCASRSDRYQETQYFGPGTRLLVL.

CDR3 DNA sequence: TGCGCCACAGCTGGTGGATTGAACACTGAAGCTTTCTTT. It yields the protein CATAGGLNTEAFF. The rearrangement uses TRBV5-1 and TRBJ1-1, with D hard to call. In germline, CDR1 is SGHRS, CDR2 YFSETQ. The length of the CDR3 is 13 residues. V lost 9 bases and J lost 0, with 12 bases in between.

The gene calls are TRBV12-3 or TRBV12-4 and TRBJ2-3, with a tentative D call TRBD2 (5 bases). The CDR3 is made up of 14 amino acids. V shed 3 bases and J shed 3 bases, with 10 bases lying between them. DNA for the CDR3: TGTGCCAGCAGTTTCCGGGGTTTTACAGATACGCAGTATTTT. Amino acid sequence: CASSFRGFTDTQYF.

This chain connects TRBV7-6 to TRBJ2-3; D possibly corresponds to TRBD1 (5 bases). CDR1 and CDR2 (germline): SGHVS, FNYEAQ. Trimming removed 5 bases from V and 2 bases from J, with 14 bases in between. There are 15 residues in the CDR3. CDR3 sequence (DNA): TGTGCCAGCAGCCGAGCAACACAGGCCACAGATACGCAGTATTTT. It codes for CASSRATQATDTQYF.

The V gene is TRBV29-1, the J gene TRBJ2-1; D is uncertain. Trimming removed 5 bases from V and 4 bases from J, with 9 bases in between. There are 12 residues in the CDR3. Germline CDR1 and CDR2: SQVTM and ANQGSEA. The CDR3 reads CSVPDGYNEQFF. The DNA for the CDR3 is TGCAGCGTTCCGGACGGATACAATGAGCAGTTCTTC.

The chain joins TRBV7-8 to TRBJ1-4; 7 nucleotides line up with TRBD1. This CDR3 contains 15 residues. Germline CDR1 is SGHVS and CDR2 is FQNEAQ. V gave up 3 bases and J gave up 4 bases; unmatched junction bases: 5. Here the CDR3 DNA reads TGTGCCAGCAGCTTGGGGACAGCCAGTAATGAAAAACTGTTTTTT. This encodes CASSLGTASNEKLFF.

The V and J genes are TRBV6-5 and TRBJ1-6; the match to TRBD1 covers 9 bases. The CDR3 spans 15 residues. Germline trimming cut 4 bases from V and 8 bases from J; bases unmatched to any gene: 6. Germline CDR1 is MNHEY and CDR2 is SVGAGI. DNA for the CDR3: TGTGCCAGCAGTTCCCGACAGGGGGTTTATTCACCCCTCCACTTT. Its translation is CASSSRQGVYSPLHF.